This entry lists 26 T cell receptor beta chains sequenced from one sample in a study of cytomegalovirus exposure and HLA in healthy donors. The study ran its PCR with 60 Vbeta and 13 Jbeta primers. Sequencing was performed with immunoSEQ multiplex PCR; in TCRdb, only in-frame clones are kept and a portion is missing. The sample shows roughly 190,000 clones, over 60% of them seen only once. Sequencing was performed on PBMCs. These receptors were obtained from a man in his thirties or forties in good health and CMV-seropositive.

The chain recombines TRBV28 with TRBJ1-6, with D perhaps TRBD1 (6 bases). This CDR3 has 13 residues. Germline assignment: CDR1 MDHEN and CDR2 SYDVKM. V was pared by 6 bases and J by 6 bases, with 9 bases between. The DNA for the CDR3 is TGTGCCAGCAGCGTGGACAGTAATTCACCCCTCCACTTT. Translating gives CASSVDSNSPLHF.

The chain links TRBV2 to TRBJ1-3; perhaps TRBD1 as D (5 bases). Per germline, CDR1 SNHLY and CDR2 FYNNEI. This CDR3 spans 16 amino acids. The V end lost 5 bases, the J end lost 0 bases, and 14 bases lay between the germline ends. CDR3 coding DNA: TGTGCCAGCAGTAACCAGGGTCTTGACTCTGGAAACACCATATATTTT. It yields the protein CASSNQGLDSGNTIYF.

This rearrangement joins TRBV6-5 to TRBJ2-7, with D hard to call. V gave up 4 bases and J gave up 3 bases, with 10 bases separating them. This CDR3 has 13 amino acids. Germline loops: CDR1 MNHEY, CDR2 SVGAGI. The CDR3 DNA reads as TGTGCCAGCAGTTCCGCTGGAGACTACGAGCAGTACTTC. This sequence encodes CASSSAGDYEQYF.

This clone has just a few counts. This rearrangement joins TRBV27 to TRBJ2-2, with 9 bases matching TRBD2. With V trimmed by 3 bases and J by 0 bases, 11 bases remained unmatched. The CDR3 is 19 amino acids. Germline lookup yields CDR1 MNHEY and CDR2 SMNVEV (reference sequence). The CDR3, as DNA: TGTGCCAGCAGTTTTTGGCTGTTTAGCGGGAGATCGAACACCGGGGAGCTGTTTTTT. Its protein is CASSFWLFSGRSNTGELFF.

The chain recombines TRBV2 with TRBJ1-4, with 7 bases that match TRBD1. With V trimmed by 6 bases and J by 5 bases, 3 bases remained unmatched. Per germline, CDR1 SNHLY and CDR2 FYNNEI. This CDR3 comprises 13 residues. Here the CDR3 reads CASRGQSNEKLFF. The CDR3 nucleotides read TGTGCCAGCAGGGGACAGTCAAATGAAAAACTGTTTTTT.

Turning to this clone: The junction departs from the called germline gene at one end, perhaps through a read error. The chain uses TRBV6-5 and TRBJ2-1; no definite D call. This CDR3 has 15 residues. The germline gives CDR1 MNHEY, CDR2 SVGAGI. In DNA form, the CDR3 reads TGTGTCAGCAGCTCCTCCCCGTGGTCTAACAATGAGCAGTTCTTC. It is translated as CVSSSSPWSNNEQFF.

The V call is TRBV19, the J call TRBJ2-6; 11 bases fit TRBD1. This CDR3 is built from 18 residues. Germline lookup yields CDR1 LNHDA and CDR2 SQIVND (reference sequence). The ends lost 5 bases at V and 0 bases at J; junction bases unmatched: 6. DNA of the CDR3: TGTGCCAGTAGTCTCCGGACAGGGGGCAGCTCTGGGGCCAACGTCCTGACTTTC. Translation gives CASSLRTGGSSGANVLTF.

This clone was recorded only once. The J gene is TRBJ1-6, the V gene TRBV4-3; D possibly corresponds to TRBD1 (5 bases). Trimming pared 0 bases from V and 9 bases from J, leaving 12 bases between. This CDR3 region has 15 residues. Germline values: CDR1 LGHNA, CDR2 YSLEER. CDR3 DNA: TGCGCCAGCAGCCAAGAAGCCCAGGGAAGTTCACCCCTCCACTTT. Protein product: CASSQEAQGSSPLHF.

V is TRBV6-5 and J is TRBJ1-1; D is undetermined. The ends were cut back, 0 bases at V and 8 bases at J, with 7 bases in the middle. This CDR3 region has 12 residues. Germline V gene lookup returns CDR1 MNHEY and CDR2 SVGAGI. The CDR3 nucleotides are TGTGCCAGCAGTTACTCAGCGGGGGAAGCTTTCTTT. It is translated as CASSYSAGEAFF.

This clone has just one count. This chain uses TRBV5-6 with TRBJ1-2; the D is unclear. V was cut by 7 bases and J by 4 bases, with 14 bases left in between. Germline CDR1 is SGHDT and CDR2 is YYEEEE. The CDR3 spans 13 residues. CDR3 residues: CASLINGAYGYTF. In DNA, the CDR3 is TGTGCCAGCCTTATTAACGGTGCCTATGGCTACACCTTC. The whole variable domain, filled in from reference TRBV5-6 and TRBJ1-2, reads DAGVTQSPTHLIKTRGQQVTLRCSPKSGHDTVSWYQQALGQGPQFIFQYYEEEERQRGNFPDRFSGHQFPNYSSELNVNALLLGDSALYLCASLINGAYGYTFGSGTRLTVV.

This clone was counted a few times. The rearrangement joins TRBV7-9 to TRBJ1-3, with unresolved D. V lost 5 bases and J lost 1, with 15 bases in between. Germline values: CDR1 SEHNR, CDR2 FQNEAQ (reference sequence). This CDR3 is built from 16 residues. The CDR3 region is CASSRGGGWSGNTIYF. The DNA for the CDR3 is TGTGCCAGCAGCCGGGGAGGTGGATGGTCTGGAAACACCATATATTTT.

This clone appeared a single time. The V gene is TRBV5-8, the J gene TRBJ1-3, with D maybe TRBD1 (5 bases). The CDR3 has 14 amino acids. Germline V gene sequence: CDR1 SGHTS, CDR2 YDEGEE. Trimming took off 7 bases at V and 1 base at J, with 12 bases between the two ends. The CDR3 reads CASERRGSGNTIYF. Here the CDR3 DNA reads TGTGCCAGCGAAAGGCGGGGGTCTGGAAACACCATATATTTT.

This chain links TRBV19 with TRBJ2-2, with a weak D call TRBD1 (6 bases). CDR1 LNHDA and CDR2 SQIVND come from the germline V gene (reference sequence). Trimming cost V 6 bases and J 1 base, with 15 bases left between them. CDR3 length: 16 amino acids. The CDR3 spells CASRSAGAMNTGELFF. The CDR3 DNA reads as TGTGCCAGTAGGTCGGCAGGGGCGATGAACACCGGGGAGCTGTTTTTT.

This chain uses TRBV7-9 with TRBJ2-3; 7 nucleotides align to TRBD2. There are 17 residues in the CDR3. Per the germline V gene, CDR1 is SEHNR and CDR2 is FQNEAQ (reference sequence). The trim removed 4 bases at V and 2 bases at J, leaving 12 bases unmatched. CDR3 residues: CASSSFPRGSDTDTQYF. The CDR3 bases are TGTGCCAGCAGCTCCTTTCCTCGCGGGAGCGACACAGATACGCAGTATTTT.

The rearrangement joins TRBV15 to TRBJ2-7; 7 nucleotides agree with TRBD1. This CDR3 is 14 amino acids long. The junction had 3 bases not matched to a gene; V was cut back by 3 bases and J by 1 base. CDR1 and CDR2 (germline): LNHNV, YYDKDF (reference sequence). The CDR3 coding sequence is TGTGCCACCAGCAGGGGGGACAGATCCTACGAGCAGTACTTC. Encoded protein: CATSRGDRSYEQYF.

The chain uses TRBV28 and TRBJ2-3; 8 bases align to TRBD2. Germline V CDR1 and CDR2: MDHEN, SYDVKM. V was pared by 4 bases and J by 3 bases, with 9 bases of the junction left unmatched. This CDR3 has 16 amino acids. The CDR3 DNA follows: TGTGCCAGCAGTTCCCAGCGGGAGCTGGGGACAGATACGCAGTATTTT. Residues: CASSSQRELGTDTQYF.

The gene calls are TRBV6-4 and TRBJ2-2, with a tentative D call TRBD1 (5 bases). V lost 6 bases, J lost 7 bases, and 9 bases lay in between. The length of the CDR3 is 12 residues. CDR1 and CDR2 (germline): MRHNA, SNTAGT. The CDR3 protein is CASRGQGGELFF. The CDR3 bases are TGTGCCAGCAGGGGGCAAGGCGGGGAGCTGTTTTTT.

The chain carries TRBV28 and TRBJ2-2; perhaps TRBD2 as D (7 bases). Germline V gene data show CDR1 as MDHEN and CDR2 as SYDVKM. V lost 8 bases to trimming and J lost 6 bases, with 16 bases between them. The CDR3 has 14 residues. CDR3 residues: CASDPGGRAGELFF. The CDR3, as DNA: TGTGCCAGCGACCCCGGGGGGCGAGCCGGGGAGCTGTTTTTT.

This clone was counted only a few times. The chain couples TRBV5-1 to TRBJ2-5, with D perhaps TRBD2 (7 bases). Germline V gene data show CDR1 as SGHRS and CDR2 as YFSETQ. Between the trimmed V and J ends, which lost 4 bases and 5 bases, there was a span of 18 bases. CDR3 length: 15 amino acids. CDR3 residues: CASSNGGGARETQYF. CDR3 DNA: TGCGCCAGCAGCAACGGAGGGGGGGCCCGGGAGACCCAGTACTTC. Supplemented by reference TRBV5-1 and TRBJ2-5, the full variable domain reads KAGVTQTPRYLIKTRGQQVTLSCSPISGHRSVSWYQQTPGQGLQFLFEYFSETQRNKGNFPGRFSGRQFSNSRSEMNVSTLELGDSALYLCASSNGGGARETQYFGPGTRLLVL.

This clone was picked up one time. The chain links TRBV5-4 to TRBJ2-5, with D possibly matching TRBD2 (6 bases). This CDR3 has 16 residues. Deletions cut 0 bases from V and 1 base from J, with 13 bases between. Looked up from germline, CDR1 is SGHNT and CDR2 is YYREEE (reference sequence). CDR3 residues: CASSLVAGRGQETQYF. The CDR3 coding sequence is TGTGCCAGCAGCTTGGTGGCAGGGCGGGGCCAAGAGACCCAGTACTTC.

V usage is TRBV6-6 and J usage is TRBJ2-5; 9 bases fit TRBD2. CDR1 is MNHNY, CDR2 SVGAGI, per germline (reference sequence). This CDR3 has 16 amino acids. V shed 2 bases and J 5 bases; nucleotides not matched to a gene: 9. CDR3: CASSYRASGVRETQYF. CDR3 DNA: TGTGCCAGCAGTTACAGGGCTAGCGGGGTGAGGGAGACCCAGTACTTC.

This sequence joins TRBV29-1 and TRBJ1-1; perhaps TRBD1 as D (6 bases). CDR3 length: 10 residues. Germline V gene sequence: CDR1 SQVTM, CDR2 ANQGSEA. Trimming left V 7 bases short and J 8 bases short, with 11 bases between. In DNA, the CDR3 is TGCAGCGGTACAACAGGGGAAGCTTTCTTT. This encodes CSGTTGEAFF.

This clone turned up a few times. The chain's CDR3 is CSVGDSRVREQFF. The CDR3 DNA reads TGCAGCGTCGGGGACTCTAGGGTAAGGGAGCAGTTCTTC. The rearrangement links TRBV29-1 to TRBJ2-1; TRBD2 might be the D (6 bases). The V gene lost 6 bases and the J gene lost 10 bases, with 19 bases spanning the gap. Per germline, CDR1 SQVTM and CDR2 ANQGSEA. This CDR3 has 13 amino acids.

The chain uses TRBV15 and TRBJ2-5; D is possibly TRBD2 (6 bases). In germline, CDR1 is LNHNV, CDR2 YYDKDF (reference sequence). The CDR3 sequence is 16 residues long. Trimming removed 1 base at V and 5 bases at J, with 17 bases between. The CDR3 sequence is CATSRGGQAGGETQYF. CDR3 nucleotides: TGTGCCACCAGCAGAGGAGGTCAGGCCGGAGGGGAGACCCAGTACTTC.

V is TRBV7-2 and J is TRBJ2-1; 7 nucleotides agree with TRBD2. CDR3 length equals 15 residues. Germline V gene data show CDR1 as SGHTA and CDR2 as FQGNSA. J gave up 4 bases and V 2 bases, and 5 bases lay outside the gene matches. CDR3: CASSLLVGGYNEQFF. CDR3 bases: TGTGCCAGCAGCTTATTGGTGGGAGGGTACAATGAGCAGTTCTTC.

The chain has TRBV5-1 and TRBJ2-5, with D possibly TRBD2 on 6 matching bases. This CDR3 contains 16 residues. Germline V lookup: CDR1 SGHRS, CDR2 YFSETQ. The V end lost 2 bases, the J end lost 3 bases, and 17 bases lay between the germline ends. CDR3 sequence reads: CASSLLSGTGEETQYF. CDR3 DNA sequence: TGCGCCAGCAGCTTACTCTCCGGGACGGGAGAAGAGACCCAGTACTTC.